A single sample gave rise to the 20 T cell receptor beta chains below, sequenced in a study of cytomegalovirus exposure and HLA in healthy donors. The PCR used 60 Vbeta and 13 Jbeta primers. Sequencing was performed with immunoSEQ multiplex PCR; in TCRdb, only in-frame clones are kept and a portion is missing. The repertoire has 150,000 or so clones, about 75% of them found once; the top ten carry 2.5% to 4%. Sequenced: PBMCs. Receptors originate from a middle-aged man in good health and CMV-seronegative.

This rearrangement joins TRBV7-9 to TRBJ2-3; D is possibly TRBD2 (6 bases). Germline values: CDR1 SEHNR, CDR2 FQNEAQ (reference sequence). CDR3 length: 17 residues. V dropped 4 bases and J dropped 0 bases, with 17 bases sitting between them. Here the CDR3 DNA reads TGTGCCAGCAGCTCCCCCCGCGAGCGGGTCAGCACAGATACGCAGTATTTT. Translation gives CASSSPRERVSTDTQYF. Looking up the rest from reference TRBV7-9 and TRBJ2-3 gives the full variable domain: DTGVSQNPRHKITKRGQNVTFRCDPISEHNRLYWYRQTLGQGPEFLTYFQNEAQLEKSRLLSDRFSAERPKGSFSTLEIQRTEQGDSAMYLCASSSPRERVSTDTQYFGPGTRLTVL.

This rearrangement joins TRBV7-6 to TRBJ1-1; 8 nucleotides agree with TRBD1. The CDR3 totals 15 residues. With 4 bases clipped from V and 0 bases from J, the junction kept 4 bases outside the gene matches. CDR1 SGHVS and CDR2 FNYEAQ come from the germline V gene. CDR3 sequence reads: CASSSRQGMNTEAFF. For the CDR3, the DNA is TGTGCCAGCAGCTCCCGACAGGGGATGAACACTGAAGCTTTCTTT.

The genes are TRBV7-9 and TRBJ2-5; 7 nucleotides agree with TRBD1. Germline loops: CDR1 SEHNR, CDR2 FQNEAQ (reference sequence). The CDR3 spans 18 residues. Trimming at V came to 2 bases and at J to 5 bases, leaving 17 bases not matched to a gene. CDR3 DNA: TGTGCCAGCAGCTTATTTCTTGAATCGACAGGGCGTGGGGAGACCCAGTACTTC. This encodes CASSLFLESTGRGETQYF.

CDR3 sequence: CASSQVGTTWETQYF. DNA for the CDR3: TGCGCCAGCAGCCAAGTTGGGACAACGTGGGAGACCCAGTACTTC. This chain uses TRBV4-1 with TRBJ2-5; D is perhaps TRBD1 (6 bases). CDR1 MGHRA and CDR2 YSYEKL come from the germline V gene. V was clipped by 1 base and J by 5 bases, with 14 bases between them. The CDR3 spans 15 residues.

The chain couples TRBV10-3 to TRBJ1-2, with TRBD1 matching 7 bases. Germline V CDR1 and CDR2: ENHRY, SYGVKD. The CDR3 is made up of 14 amino acids. After removal of 6 bases from V and 4 bases from J, the junction contained 8 bases not matched to a gene. CDR3 DNA sequence: TGTGCCATCAGGCGCCACGGGACAGTCTATGGCTACACCTTC. Protein product: CAIRRHGTVYGYTF.

This chain connects TRBV4-3 to TRBJ1-2; D may be TRBD1 (6 bases). V gave up 0 bases and J gave up 4 bases, with 18 bases separating them. Germline V gene sequence: CDR1 LGHNA, CDR2 YSLEER. This CDR3 region has 17 residues. The CDR3 is CASSQDRLQGWGYGYTF. The CDR3, as DNA: TGCGCCAGCAGCCAAGATCGTCTACAGGGATGGGGCTATGGCTACACCTTC.

This clone has a handful of counts. The V gene is TRBV29-1, the J gene TRBJ2-7; D is perhaps TRBD1 (6 bases). The CDR3 runs to 14 residues. The V and J ends lost 6 bases and 2 bases respectively, with 17 bases between them. Per germline, CDR1 SQVTM and CDR2 ANQGSEA. The CDR3 sequence: CSVKPRGSAYEQYF. CDR3 in DNA: TGCAGCGTAAAACCCAGGGGTTCGGCCTACGAGCAGTACTTC.

The gene calls are TRBV7-3 and TRBJ2-1; possibly TRBD1 for D (5 bases). The germline V gene has CDR1 SGHTA and CDR2 FQGTGA. This CDR3 spans 13 amino acids. V gave up 2 bases and J gave up 5 bases, with 7 bases separating them. The CDR3 here is CASSLGADNEQFF. The CDR3 DNA is TGTGCCAGCAGCTTAGGGGCGGACAATGAGCAGTTCTTC.

This chain joins TRBV6-5 and TRBJ2-2; no firm D call. The CDR3 spans 14 residues. Germline assignment: CDR1 MNHEY and CDR2 SVGAGI. Between the trimmed V and J ends, which lost 3 bases and 1 base, there was a span of 6 bases. The CDR3 DNA reads as TGTGCCAGCAGTTATAGCAGGAACACCGGGGAGCTGTTTTTT. This gives the protein CASSYSRNTGELFF.

This clone was observed a few times. The rearrangement links TRBV7-3 to TRBJ1-2; D is perhaps TRBD1 (5 bases). This CDR3 is built from 14 residues. With 5 bases removed from V and 8 bases from J, the gap between germline ends came to 18 bases. The V gene's germline CDR1 is SGHTA and CDR2 FQGTGA. The CDR3 region has the DNA TGTGCCAGCAGCAAGGGGCAGGGTTCTGGAGGCTACACCTTC. It is translated as CASSKGQGSGGYTF.

This rearrangement joins TRBV4-3 to TRBJ1-6; no definite D call. V was cut by 1 base and J by 9 bases, with 10 bases left in between. In germline, CDR1 is LGHNA, CDR2 YSLEER. This CDR3 region has 14 residues. The CDR3 here is CASSQVGGSSPLHF. DNA of the CDR3: TGCGCCAGCAGCCAAGTGGGAGGGAGTTCACCCCTCCACTTT.

This clone turned up a few times. Other DNA sequences in the same sample also yield this CDR3. The rearrangement joins TRBV5-1 to TRBJ2-7; TRBD1 agrees at 8 bases. V was clipped by 4 bases and J by 2 bases; unmatched bases: 5. This CDR3 spans 14 amino acids. Germline CDR1 is SGHRS and CDR2 is YFSETQ. The DNA of the CDR3 is TGCGCCAGCAGCCCCGGACAGGGAGCCTACGAGCAGTACTTC. Amino acid sequence: CASSPGQGAYEQYF.

J is TRBJ2-5 and V is TRBV19, with 10 bases lining up with TRBD2. V trimming: 3 bases; J trimming: 4 bases; junction bases outside the gene matches: 5. The CDR3 totals 15 residues. Germline V CDR1 and CDR2: LNHDA, SQIVND (reference sequence). In DNA form, the CDR3 reads TGTGCCAGTAGTATCCAGCGGGGGGGCGGAGAGACCCAGTACTTC. This translates into CASSIQRGGGETQYF.

The chain carries TRBV19 and TRBJ1-4; tentatively, D is TRBD1 (5 bases). The length of the CDR3 is 13 residues. Trimming left V 1 base short and J 8 bases short, with 8 bases between. CDR1 is LNHDA, CDR2 SQIVND, per germline (reference sequence). This chain's CDR3 is CASSIGTKEKLFF. The DNA for the CDR3 is TGTGCCAGTAGTATAGGGACAAAAGAAAAACTGTTTTTT.

The rearrangement joins TRBV19 to TRBJ2-3; 11 nucleotides agree with TRBD2. From germline, CDR1 is LNHDA and CDR2 SQIVND (reference sequence). V dropped 5 bases and J dropped 8; count of bases not matched to a gene: 15. The CDR3 runs 17 residues. CDR3 sequence (DNA): TGTGCCAGTAGTGCTCCTCTAGCGGGGGGAGAGTATCGTACGCAGTATTTT. Translated: CASSAPLAGGEYRTQYF.

The V call is TRBV6-5, the J call TRBJ2-2; 9 nucleotides line up with TRBD1. This CDR3 spans 16 amino acids. Per the germline V gene, CDR1 is MNHEY and CDR2 is SVGAGI. The V segment lost 4 bases and the J segment 6 bases; nucleotides outside the gene matches: 9. The CDR3 sequence is CASSFSGTGRAGELFF. DNA of the CDR3: TGTGCCAGCAGTTTTTCCGGGACAGGGAGGGCCGGGGAGCTGTTTTTT.

The chain employs TRBV27 and TRBJ2-2; 8 bases align to TRBD1. This CDR3 is built from 16 residues. CDR1 MNHEY and CDR2 SMNVEV come from the germline V gene (reference sequence). V shed 4 bases and J 6 bases; nucleotides not matched to a gene: 10. CDR3 amino acids: CASSSPGQVTAGELFF. The CDR3, as DNA: TGTGCCAGCAGTTCACCGGGACAGGTCACGGCCGGGGAGCTGTTTTTT.

This clone was counted a single time. The chain carries TRBV5-4 and TRBJ2-1, with D possibly TRBD2 on 6 matching bases. V dropped 9 bases and J dropped 0 bases, with 19 bases sitting between them. The CDR3 sequence is 16 residues long. In germline, CDR1 is SGHNT, CDR2 YYREEE (reference sequence). As DNA, the CDR3 is TGTGCCACCGGTCGCGGCGGGGTCTCCTCCTACAATGAGCAGTTCTTC. Translated, it gives CATGRGGVSSYNEQFF. The whole variable domain, remainder taken from reference TRBV5-4 and TRBJ2-1, is ETGVTQSPTHLIKTRGQQVTLRCSSQSGHNTVSWYQQALGQGPQFIFQYYREEENGRGNFPPRFSGLQFPNYSSELNVNALELDDSALYLCATGRGGVSSYNEQFFGPGTRLTVL.

The chain links TRBV25-1 to TRBJ2-1; possible D gene TRBD2, 5 bases. The V and J ends lost 7 bases and 7 bases respectively, with 17 bases between them. The CDR3 has 14 amino acids. The germline gives CDR1 MGHDK, CDR2 SYGVNS. CDR3 sequence: CASKEENWRNEQFF. The CDR3 region has the DNA TGTGCCAGCAAGGAGGAGAATTGGAGGAATGAGCAGTTCTTC. Combining the CDR3 with reference TRBV25-1 and TRBJ2-1 gives the whole variable domain EADIYQTPRYLVIGTGKKITLECSQTMGHDKMYWYQQDPGMELHLIHYSYGVNSTEKGDLSSESTVSRIRTEHFPLTLESARPSHTSQYLCASKEENWRNEQFFGPGTRLTVL.

The V gene is TRBV14, the J gene TRBJ1-6; D remains ambiguous. V lost 8 bases, J lost 0 bases, and 5 bases lay in between. Per the germline V gene, CDR1 is SGHDN and CDR2 is FVKESK. The CDR3 is made up of 13 amino acids. This CDR3 reads CASASSYNSPLHF. In DNA form, the CDR3 reads TGTGCCAGCGCCAGCTCCTATAATTCACCCCTCCACTTT.